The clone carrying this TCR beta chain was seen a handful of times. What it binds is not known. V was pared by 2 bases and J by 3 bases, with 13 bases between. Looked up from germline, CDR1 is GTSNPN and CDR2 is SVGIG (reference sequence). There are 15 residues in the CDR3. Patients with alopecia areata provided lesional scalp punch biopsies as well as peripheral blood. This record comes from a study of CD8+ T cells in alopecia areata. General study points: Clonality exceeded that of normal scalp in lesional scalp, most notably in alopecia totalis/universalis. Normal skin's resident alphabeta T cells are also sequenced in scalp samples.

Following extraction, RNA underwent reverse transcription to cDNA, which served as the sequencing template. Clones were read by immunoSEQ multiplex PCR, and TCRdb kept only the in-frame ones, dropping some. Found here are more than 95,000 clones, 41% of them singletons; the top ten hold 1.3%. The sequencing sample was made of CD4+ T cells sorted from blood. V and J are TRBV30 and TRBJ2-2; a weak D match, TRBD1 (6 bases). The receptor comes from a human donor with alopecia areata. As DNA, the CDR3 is TGTGCCTGGAGTTTACAGGGATTGGACACCGGGGAGCTGTTTTTT. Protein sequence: CAWSLQGLDTGELFF.